The 5 T cell receptor beta chains presented below share a single source sample, sequenced in a study of blood T cell repertoires in COVID-19. Clones were sequenced by immunoSEQ multiplex PCR, and TCRdb holds only the in-frame ones, with some missing. The sample carries about 300,000 clones, about 82% recorded once. The sequenced sample consisted of peripheral blood. The receptors were sampled from a woman between 50 and 59 years old with acute or convalescent COVID-19.

The chain joins TRBV6-1 to TRBJ1-1, with 10 bases lining up with TRBD1. CDR3 length: 16 residues. Germline V gene sequence: CDR1 MNHNS, CDR2 SASEGT. V lost 4 bases and J lost 5; bases outside the gene matches: 10. The CDR3 here is CASSAPRDRGGTEAFF. CDR3 nucleotide sequence: TGTGCCAGCAGTGCCCCCCGGGACAGGGGTGGTACTGAAGCTTTCTTT.

V is TRBV28 and J is TRBJ2-5; a weak D match, TRBD2 (5 bases). Trimming cost V 5 bases and J 1 base, with 17 bases left between them. CDR1 MDHEN and CDR2 SYDVKM come from the germline V gene. The length of the CDR3 is 16 residues. This CDR3 is CASSPSARGSQETQYF. DNA of the CDR3: TGTGCCAGCAGTCCCTCGGCGAGAGGGAGCCAAGAGACCCAGTACTTC.

The chain employs TRBV19 and TRBJ2-7; tentative D call: TRBD2 (7 bases). The germline V gene has CDR1 LNHDA and CDR2 SQIVND (reference sequence). V was pared by 6 bases and J by 5 bases, with 17 bases between. This CDR3 region has 14 residues. The CDR3 coding sequence is TGTGCCAGTAGGCCCGGGGGGCTTAAACACGAGCAGTACTTC. Protein: CASRPGGLKHEQYF.

The chain recombines TRBV5-1 with TRBJ1-1; tentative D call: TRBD1 (6 bases). Trimming left V 4 bases short and J 0 bases short, with 13 bases between. This CDR3 is built from 15 residues. Germline CDR1 reads SGHRS; CDR2 reads YFSETQ. CDR3 nucleotide sequence: TGCGCCAGCAGCGGAACAGGGAAGGTGAACACTGAAGCTTTCTTT. Its protein is CASSGTGKVNTEAFF.

The gene calls are TRBV4-1 and TRBJ2-7; weak D call: TRBD1 (6 bases). The CDR3 has 14 residues. V lost 1 base, J lost 4 bases, and 11 bases lay in between. The germline gives CDR1 MGHRA, CDR2 YSYEKL. CDR3 nucleotides: TGCGCCAGCAGCCAAGTGTACAGGGATTACGAGCAGTACTTC. Its translation: CASSQVYRDYEQYF.